One and the same sample provided the 27 T cell receptor beta chains below, sequenced in a study of T cell repertoires in cytomegalovirus infection. TCRdb re-called the reads through MiXCR, storing one row per CDR3 protein. The data hold approximately 81,000 distinct CDR3 sequences, with 24% observed a single time. Antigen specificity for these receptors is unknown. Sequenced here: CD8+ T cells from cultured PBMCs, sampled from culture after CMV antigen stimulation. The origin of the receptors is a human donor in good health (CMV status not recorded). Some clones in this sample may be carry-over from other donors' samples.

The chain couples TRBV7-2 to TRBJ2-2; 10 nucleotides match TRBD1. The CDR3 covers 13 residues. Germline assignment: CDR1 SGHTA and CDR2 FQGNSA. Trimming cost V 8 bases and J 6 bases; bases outside gene matches: 3. CDR3 residues: CASGTGAPGELFF. In DNA form, the CDR3 reads TGTGCCAGCGGGACAGGGGCGCCCGGGGAGCTGTTTTTT.

About this clonotype itself: Sequence at one end of the junction differs from germline and may be a read error. The V and J genes are TRBV5-6 and TRBJ1-1, with 7 nucleotides matching TRBD1. CDR3 size: 16 residues. CDR1 and CDR2 from the germline V gene are SGHDT and YYEEEE. In DNA, the CDR3 is TGTGTCAGCAGTAATTCGGGACAGATTATGAACACTGAAGCTTTCTTT. Protein product: CVSSNSGQIMNTEAFF.

The J gene is TRBJ1-5, the V gene TRBV6-1; D remains unclear. CDR1 and CDR2 (germline): MNHNS, SASEGT. V lost 7 bases, J lost 5 bases, and 12 bases lay in between. The CDR3 extends over 13 amino acids. For the CDR3, the DNA is TGTGCCAGCAAGGGAGACATAGATCAGCCCCAGCATTTT. It codes for CASKGDIDQPQHF.

The rearrangement uses TRBV19 and TRBJ2-7; TRBD2 matches 9 bases. The V and J ends lost 8 bases and 3 bases, in that order; junction bases with no gene match: 11. Per the germline V gene, CDR1 is LNHDA and CDR2 is SQIVND (reference sequence). This CDR3 has 15 amino acids. CDR3 region: CASAFLAGSVYEQYF. The DNA of the CDR3 is TGTGCCAGTGCCTTTCTAGCGGGGTCAGTCTACGAGCAGTACTTC.

This clonotype came up a few times. The rearrangement uses TRBV11-2 and TRBJ2-7, with 7 bases identical to TRBD2. This CDR3 region has 14 residues. Germline lookup yields CDR1 SGHAT and CDR2 FQNNGV. After removal of 5 bases from V and 3 bases from J, the junction contained 7 bases not matched to a gene. Here the CDR3 DNA reads TGTGCCAGCAGCGCGCAGACGGGGGGCTACGAGCAGTACTTC. Protein product: CASSAQTGGYEQYF.

In this sample, this clonotype turned up many times. The chain has TRBV4-1 and TRBJ2-1; D gene uncertain. Germline CDR1 reads MGHRA; CDR2 reads YSYEKL. The CDR3 contains 17 residues. V lost 0 bases, J lost 2 bases, and 14 bases lay in between. The CDR3 here is CASSQDHTDYTYNEQFF. The CDR3, as DNA: TGCGCCAGCAGCCAAGATCATACTGATTACACCTACAATGAGCAGTTCTTC.

This clonotype showed up many times. This sequence joins TRBV27 and TRBJ1-1; a weak D match, TRBD1 (6 bases). The V gene lost 6 bases and the J gene lost 0 bases, with 11 bases spanning the gap. CDR1 is MNHEY and CDR2 is SMNVEV in the germline V gene (reference sequence). The CDR3 consists of 14 residues. CDR3 protein: CASRGDTMNTEAFF. The CDR3 DNA is TGTGCCAGCAGAGGGGACACTATGAACACTGAAGCTTTCTTT.

This clonotype was counted between two and nine times. The chain joins TRBV28 to TRBJ2-3; tentatively, D is TRBD2 (7 bases). This CDR3 is built from 12 residues. Germline V gives CDR1 MDHEN, CDR2 SYDVKM. Trimming left V 8 bases short and J 4 bases short, with 10 bases between. CDR3 bases: TGTGCCAGCGGGGGGGCCCCAGATACGCAGTATTTT. Translated: CASGGAPDTQYF.

To note about this clonotype: This sequence may be a read error, since a much larger clone differs from it by one base. V and J are TRBV4-1 and TRBJ2-2; 10 positions match TRBD2. This CDR3 is built from 17 residues. Germline V CDR1 and CDR2: MGHRA, YSYEKL. DNA of the CDR3: TGTGCCAGCAGCCAAGATAAGCGGGGGGGCCGGACCGGGAAGCTGTTTTTT. Translating gives CASSQDKRGGRTGKLFF.

This clonotype came up a few times. The chain links TRBV5-1 to TRBJ2-3; 8 nucleotides agree with TRBD1. V trimming: 4 bases; J trimming: 2 bases; junction bases outside the gene matches: 3. The germline CDR1 and CDR2 sequences are SGHRS and YFSETQ. The CDR3 length is 14 residues. The CDR3 region is CASSPDRATDTQYF. For the CDR3, the DNA is TGCGCCAGCAGCCCGGACAGGGCCACAGATACGCAGTATTTT.

This chain links TRBV4-1 with TRBJ2-1, with 8 positions matching TRBD1. This CDR3 contains 16 residues. Trimming took 3 bases from V and 9 from J; bases not matched to a gene: 13. Germline CDR1 and CDR2: MGHRA and YSYEKL. Here the CDR3 DNA reads TGCGCCAGCAGCCACCAAAGAACGACAGGGGTCCCTGAGCAGTTCTTC. This codes for CASSHQRTTGVPEQFF.

The chain is built from TRBV4-3 and TRBJ2-7; TRBD2 matches 13 bases. With 0 bases clipped from V and 0 bases from J, the junction kept 11 bases outside the gene matches. Germline CDR1 reads LGHNA; CDR2 reads YSLEER. CDR3 length equals 20 residues. The CDR3 protein is CASSQDVPGLAGYSSYEQYF. CDR3 DNA: TGCGCCAGCAGCCAAGATGTGCCGGGACTAGCGGGATATAGCTCCTACGAGCAGTACTTC.

This clonotype was seen a few times. The V and J genes are TRBV6-5 and TRBJ2-6, with D hard to call. The CDR3 covers 13 residues. The V and J ends lost 8 bases and 9 bases respectively, with 14 bases between them. CDR1 and CDR2 from the germline V gene are MNHEY and SVGAGI. The CDR3 bases are TGTGCCAGCGCCCTTATGGACGGCAACGTCCTGACTTTC. Translation gives CASALMDGNVLTF.

This clonotype was seen many times. V gene TRBV6-6 combines with J gene TRBJ1-5; D is perhaps TRBD1 (6 bases). Germline CDR1 and CDR2: MNHNY and SVGAGI (reference sequence). The CDR3 runs 18 residues. Trimming pared 4 bases from V and 0 bases from J, leaving 19 bases between. Here the CDR3 reads CASSLTGHLVYSNQPQHF. In nucleotides, the CDR3 is TGTGCCAGCAGTTTGACAGGTCATCTTGTATATAGCAATCAGCCCCAGCATTTT.

This rearrangement joins TRBV12-3 or TRBV12-4 to TRBJ1-6, with D hard to call. The CDR3 extends over 12 amino acids. V was clipped by 6 bases and J by 6 bases, with 6 bases between them. CDR3 region: CASSPGNSPLHF. Here the CDR3 DNA reads TGTGCCAGCAGCCCGGGTAATTCACCCCTCCACTTT.

The chain has TRBV4-2 and TRBJ2-7, with D possibly TRBD2 on 5 matching bases. Between the trimmed V and J ends, which lost 2 bases and 7 bases, there was a span of 12 bases. This CDR3 region has 13 residues. Germline CDR1 and CDR2: LGHNA and YNFKEQ. CDR3 sequence: CASSQSQPGEQYF. CDR3 bases: TGTGCCAGCAGCCAATCTCAACCGGGGGAGCAGTACTTC.

The CDR3 region has the DNA TGTGCCAGCAGCACCCCTGGGACGGCTAGCACAGATACGCAGTATTTT. Protein sequence: CASSTPGTASTDTQYF. This chain connects TRBV5-4 to TRBJ2-3; D is possibly TRBD1 or TRBD2 (5 bases each). Germline V gene lookup returns CDR1 SGHNT and CDR2 YYREEE (reference sequence). The V and J ends lost 4 bases and 0 bases respectively, with 15 bases between them. CDR3 length: 16 residues.

The rearrangement links TRBV2 to TRBJ1-2; unclear D gene. Deletions cut 7 bases from V and 2 bases from J, with 14 bases between. The V gene's germline CDR1 is SNHLY and CDR2 FYNNEI. The CDR3 sequence is 14 residues long. The CDR3 nucleotides read TGTGCCAGCAAAAGAGAGGGCGGAAACTATGGCTACACCTTC. Its protein is CASKREGGNYGYTF.

The V gene is TRBV29-1, the J gene TRBJ1-6, with TRBD1 as a possible D gene (5 bases). Trimming stripped 6 bases from V and 9 bases from J, with 15 bases between. The germline V gene encodes CDR1 SQVTM and CDR2 ANQGSEA. There are 13 residues in the CDR3. In nucleotides, the CDR3 is TGCAGCGTCGCGGGGGAGAGGGGTTCACCCCTCCACTTT. Translation: CSVAGERGSPLHF.

This clonotype was seen repeatedly, ten times or more. CDR3 amino acids: CASSLGTGNQPQHF. In nucleotides, the CDR3 is TGTGCCAGCAGCTTAGGGACAGGCAATCAGCCCCAGCATTTT. The chain is built from TRBV7-6 and TRBJ1-5, with D possibly being TRBD1 (6 bases). The germline V gene has CDR1 SGHVS and CDR2 FNYEAQ. CDR3 length: 14 residues. V lost 1 base to trimming and J lost 2 bases, with 6 bases between them.

This clonotype has at least ten counts. This chain uses TRBV7-2 with TRBJ2-4, with unresolved D. The CDR3 runs to 18 residues. Germline values: CDR1 SGHTA, CDR2 FQGNSA. Trimming left V 7 bases short and J 3 bases short, with 25 bases between. CDR3 bases: TGTGCCAGCACCCCAGGACCCCCGTCCACGGCCCTCAAAAACATTCAGTACTTC. This translates into CASTPGPPSTALKNIQYF. Full variable domain (rest looked up from reference TRBV7-2 and TRBJ2-4): GAGVSQSPSNKVTEKGKDVELRCDPISGHTALYWYRQSLGQGLEFLIYFQGNSAPDKSGLPSDRFSAERTGGSVSTLTIQRTQQEDSAVYLCASTPGPPSTALKNIQYFGAGTRLSVL.

The V call is TRBV24-1, the J call TRBJ2-3; D is tentatively TRBD1 or TRBD2 (5 bases each). The length of the CDR3 is 17 residues. Germline V gene sequence: CDR1 KGHDR, CDR2 SFDVKD. V lost 1 base to trimming and J lost 3 bases, with 16 bases between them. The CDR3 DNA follows: TGTGCCACCAGTGATTTAGGAGCCCGGGACCCGACAGATACGCAGTATTTT. Encoded protein: CATSDLGARDPTDTQYF.

The rearrangement links TRBV14 to TRBJ2-2; D possibly corresponds to TRBD2 (6 bases). CDR1 is SGHDN, CDR2 FVKESK, per germline. The CDR3 spans 13 residues. The ends were cut back, 5 bases at V and 5 bases at J, with 9 bases in the middle. Here the CDR3 reads CASSIAGTGELFF. CDR3 DNA: TGTGCCAGCAGCATCGCGGGAACCGGGGAGCTGTTTTTT.

This clonotype came up many times. The rearrangement links TRBV7-9 to TRBJ2-3, with unresolved D. This CDR3 has 12 amino acids. CDR1 is SEHNR and CDR2 is FQNEAQ in the germline V gene (reference sequence). V lost 6 bases and J lost 1, with 5 bases in between. CDR3 protein: CASSLGTDTQYF. As DNA, the CDR3 is TGTGCCAGCAGTTTGGGCACAGATACGCAGTATTTT.

This clonotype was recorded at least ten times. V gene TRBV7-8 combines with J gene TRBJ1-5, with D possibly being TRBD1 (5 bases). The germline V gene has CDR1 SGHVS and CDR2 FQNEAQ. The ends were cut back, 5 bases at V and 8 bases at J, with 10 bases in the middle. This CDR3 contains 12 residues. The CDR3 spells CASSPTGEPQHF. CDR3 DNA: TGTGCCAGCAGCCCAACGGGGGAGCCCCAGCATTTT.

Of note for this clonotype: A much larger clone differs from this one at a single base, so this may be a read error. The chain couples TRBV7-8 to TRBJ2-3; tentatively, D is TRBD1 (6 bases). Germline V gene lookup returns CDR1 SGHVS and CDR2 FQNEAQ. The V and J ends lost 4 bases and 2 bases respectively, with 13 bases between them. The CDR3 extends over 15 amino acids. CDR3 in amino acids: CASSSVQGYTDTQYF. The CDR3 DNA reads as TGTGCCAGCAGCTCCGTACAGGGATACACAGATACGCAGTATTTT.

The chain links TRBV12-3 or TRBV12-4 to TRBJ1-5; D call uncertain. This CDR3 has 13 residues. V was clipped by 4 bases and J by 4 bases, with 8 bases between them. As DNA, the CDR3 is TGTGCCAGCAGTTACGGACGTAATCAGCCCCAGCATTTT. Amino acid sequence: CASSYGRNQPQHF.